This TCR beta chain was captured in a study of blood T cell repertoires in COVID-19. Study-wide context: Some COVID-19 samples were acute and others convalescent; all came from the United States, Italy and Spain. Sources were T cells, B-cell-depleted T cells, or PBMCs; the material itself was cDNA or gDNA.

In the authors' methods: Reference gene primer amplification gave nucleated cell count estimates. Using immunoSEQ multiplex PCR, the repertoire was profiled, and TCRdb retains in-frame clones only, with some absent. That table gives V, J and clone size, and the DNA gave D and trimming. The table shows about 310,000 clones, with around 87% occurring only once. The CDR3 has 13 residues. V lost 3 bases and J 3 bases, leaving 11 bases between the germline ends. CDR1 and CDR2 from the germline V gene are GTSNPN and SVGIG (reference sequence). The sample was peripheral blood. This receptor was obtained from a man in his fifties with active or convalescent COVID-19. The chain joins TRBV30 to TRBJ1-2; D is uncertain. The CDR3: CAWRRELYYGYTF. The CDR3, as DNA: TGTGCCTGGAGGCGGGAGTTATACTATGGCTACACCTTC.